The subject of this entry is one T cell receptor (beta chain). Its specificity is not known. Each sample had at least 6 million PBMCs isolated. For the second PCR, which ran for about 6 to 12 cycles, a sample-barcoded 5' primer and a J-beta primer mix were used. TCRdb re-called the 5' RACE reads through MiXCR, storing one row per CDR3 protein. The sample contains around 990,000 distinct CDR3 sequences, around two fifths of which appear only once. The data derive from a study of blood T cells in healthy people across ages. Study results and caveats: Diversity figures derived from one million T cells were judged to underestimate the true value.

V was trimmed by 4 bases and J by 2 bases, leaving 6 bases between them. CDR1 is SQVTM and CDR2 is ANQGSEA in the germline V gene. CDR3 length: 11 residues. This chain connects TRBV29-1 to TRBJ2-7; D is unclear. This clonotype originated in a man younger than 35 in good health. Sequences were obtained from blood. The DNA for the CDR3 is TGCAGCGTTGGGTCTCCCTACGAGCAGTACTTC. It is translated as CSVGSPYEQYF.